The present entry profiles one T cell receptor (beta chain) with its context. This likely comes from a read error, as the CDR3 has no conserved phenylalanine or tryptophan at its end. It is unclear where the CDR3 begins or ends on the DNA, so no DNA is shown, and the CDR3 is as TCRdb lists it. The sample belongs to a study of T cells in Graves' hyperthyroidism and ophthalmopathy. Researchers amplified the TCR beta CDR3 regions from RNA transcripts. HTBI primers were employed in a first-round RT-PCR of the TCR CDR3. One entry per CDR3 protein, called by TCRdb with MiXCR from the multiplex PCR reads. In the table there are roughly 710,000 distinct CDR3 sequences, around 40% of which are singletons. Diagnoses were established using clinical symptoms, serum thyroxine and TRAb, thyroid ultrasound and orbital computed tomography. The clonotype was recovered from a woman aged 40 to 50 with Graves' hyperthyroidism. The sample consisted of blood.

The CDR3 reads CASSQEGIG. The chain uses TRBV4-3 and TRBJ2-7. Germline V gene sequence: CDR1 LGHNA, CDR2 YSLEER. The CDR3 comprises 9 residues, both ends counted.